What follows describes a single TCR beta chain. The V end was cut by 2 bases, the J end by 3 bases, with 9 bases between. Looked up from germline, CDR1 is SGHRS and CDR2 is YFSETQ. The CDR3 extends over 14 amino acids. The sample is drawn from a study of blood T cell repertoires in COVID-19. In the authors' workflow: For nucleated cells, counts were estimated from reference gene primer amplification. The method was immunoSEQ multiplex PCR; TCRdb's version includes in-frame clones alone and lacks a portion of them. The V and J calls and clone size were taken over from that table, and D and trimming were inferred from the DNA. The sample lists some 180,000 clones, more than 60% seen once, with roughly 12% in the top ten.

This clonotype originated in a man aged 50-60 years who had recovered from COVID-19. The chain has TRBV5-1 and TRBJ2-1; perhaps TRBD2 as D (5 bases). The sequencing sample was made of peripheral blood. The CDR3 DNA sequence: TGCGCCAGCAGCTTACCGGGAAACTACAATGAGCAGTTCTTC. It specifies CASSLPGNYNEQFF. Supplemented by reference TRBV5-1 and TRBJ2-1, the full variable domain reads KAGVTQTPRYLIKTRGQQVTLSCSPISGHRSVSWYQQTPGQGLQFLFEYFSETQRNKGNFPGRFSGRQFSNSRSEMNVSTLELGDSALYLCASSLPGNYNEQFFGPGTRLTVL.